This T cell receptor beta chain was obtained from a study of radiation and T cells in renal cell carcinoma. Study-level results: Top tumor clonotypes rose in blood 2 weeks post-radiation, then contracted.

Germline V lookup: CDR1 SGHTA, CDR2 FQGNSA. There are 14 residues in the CDR3. V was clipped by 1 base and J by 6 bases, with 10 bases between them. Time point here: blood 4 weeks post-SBRT, at nephrectomy. Documented treatment: 15 Gy SBRT to primary tumor, nephrectomy 4 weeks later. Sequencing was performed with immunoSEQ multiplex PCR; in TCRdb, only in-frame clones are kept and a portion is missing. Here the sample spans some 97,000 clones, roughly 82% being singletons. In regard to this clone: The antigen is not known.

This sample comprised blood, obtained from a patient whose treatment included radiotherapy and nephrectomy. J is TRBJ1-5 and V is TRBV7-2; D is unclear. This receptor was taken from a man between 60 and 70 years old with renal cell carcinoma. CDR3 sequence (DNA): TGTGCCAGCAGCTTAGGTTCAGTTTTTCAGCCCCAGCATTTT. Protein product: CASSLGSVFQPQHF.